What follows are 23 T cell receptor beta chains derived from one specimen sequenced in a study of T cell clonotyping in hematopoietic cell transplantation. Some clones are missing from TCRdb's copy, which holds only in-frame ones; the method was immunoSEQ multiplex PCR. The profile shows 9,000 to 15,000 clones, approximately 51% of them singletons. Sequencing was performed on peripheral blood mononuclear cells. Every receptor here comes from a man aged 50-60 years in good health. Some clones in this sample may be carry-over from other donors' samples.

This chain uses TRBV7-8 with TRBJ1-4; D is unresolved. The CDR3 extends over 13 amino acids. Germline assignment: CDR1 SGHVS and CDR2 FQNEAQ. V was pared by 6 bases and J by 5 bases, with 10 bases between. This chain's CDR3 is CASRTLENEKLFF. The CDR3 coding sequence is TGTGCCAGCAGGACATTGGAGAATGAAAAACTGTTTTTT.

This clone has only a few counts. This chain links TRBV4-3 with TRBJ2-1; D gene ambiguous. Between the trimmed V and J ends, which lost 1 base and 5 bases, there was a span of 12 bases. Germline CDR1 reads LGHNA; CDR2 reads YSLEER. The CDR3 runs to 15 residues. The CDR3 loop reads CASSQVRSIDNEQFF. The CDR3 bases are TGCGCCAGCAGCCAAGTTAGGTCGATAGACAATGAGCAGTTCTTC.

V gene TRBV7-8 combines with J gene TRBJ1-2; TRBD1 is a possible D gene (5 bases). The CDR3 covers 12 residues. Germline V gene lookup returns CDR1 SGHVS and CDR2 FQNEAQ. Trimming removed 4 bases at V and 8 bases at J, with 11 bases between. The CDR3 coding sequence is TGTGCCAGCAGCTACGGGACTCACGGCTACACCTTC. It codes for CASSYGTHGYTF.

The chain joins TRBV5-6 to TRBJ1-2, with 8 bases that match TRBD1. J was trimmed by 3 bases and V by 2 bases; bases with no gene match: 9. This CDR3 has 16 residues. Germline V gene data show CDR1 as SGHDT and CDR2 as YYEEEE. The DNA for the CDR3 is TGTGCCAGCAGCTTCTCAGACAGGGGCGGTCACTATGGCTACACCTTC. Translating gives CASSFSDRGGHYGYTF.

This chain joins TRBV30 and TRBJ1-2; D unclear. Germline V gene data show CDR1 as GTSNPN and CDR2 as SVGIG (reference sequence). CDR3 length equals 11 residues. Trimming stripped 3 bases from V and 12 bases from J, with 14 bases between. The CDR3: CAWSHAPPNTF. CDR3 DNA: TGTGCCTGGAGCCATGCTCCCCCGAACACCTTC.

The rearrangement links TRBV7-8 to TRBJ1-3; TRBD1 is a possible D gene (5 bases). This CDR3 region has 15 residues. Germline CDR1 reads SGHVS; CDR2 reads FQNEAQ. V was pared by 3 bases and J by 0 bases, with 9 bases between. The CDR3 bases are TGTGCCAGCAGCTTTGGGGACGGCTCTGGAAACACCATATATTTT. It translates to CASSFGDGSGNTIYF. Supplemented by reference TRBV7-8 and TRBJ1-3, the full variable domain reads GAGVSQSPRYKVAKRGQDVALRCDPISGHVSLFWYQQALGQGPEFLTYFQNEAQLDKSGLPSDRFFAERPEGSVSTLKIQRTQQEDSAVYLCASSFGDGSGNTIYFGEGSWLTVV.

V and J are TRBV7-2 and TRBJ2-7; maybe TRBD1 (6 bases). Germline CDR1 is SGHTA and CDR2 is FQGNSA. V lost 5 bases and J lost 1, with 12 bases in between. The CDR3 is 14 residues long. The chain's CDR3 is CASSPSTGSYEQYF. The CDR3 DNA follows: TGTGCCAGCAGCCCATCTACAGGGTCCTACGAGCAGTACTTC.

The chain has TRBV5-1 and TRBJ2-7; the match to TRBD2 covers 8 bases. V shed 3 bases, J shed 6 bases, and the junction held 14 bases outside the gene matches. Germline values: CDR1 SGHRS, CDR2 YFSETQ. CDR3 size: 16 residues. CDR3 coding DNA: TGCGCCAGCAGCTGGTCACCTCTCTCGGCGGGAGGCGAGCAGTACTTC. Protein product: CASSWSPLSAGGEQYF. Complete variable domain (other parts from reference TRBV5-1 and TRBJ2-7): KAGVTQTPRYLIKTRGQQVTLSCSPISGHRSVSWYQQTPGQGLQFLFEYFSETQRNKGNFPGRFSGRQFSNSRSEMNVSTLELGDSALYLCASSWSPLSAGGEQYFGPGTRLTVT.

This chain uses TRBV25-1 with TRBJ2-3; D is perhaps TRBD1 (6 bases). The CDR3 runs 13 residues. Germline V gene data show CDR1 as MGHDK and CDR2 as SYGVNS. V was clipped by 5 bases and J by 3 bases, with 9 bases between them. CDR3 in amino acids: CASSWQGTDTQYF. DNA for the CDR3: TGTGCCAGCAGTTGGCAGGGGACAGATACGCAGTATTTT.

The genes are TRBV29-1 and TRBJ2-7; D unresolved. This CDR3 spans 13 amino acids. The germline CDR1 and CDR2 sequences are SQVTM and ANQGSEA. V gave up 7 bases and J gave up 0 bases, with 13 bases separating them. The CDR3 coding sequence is TGCAGCGCAAATGATGGGGTCTCCTACGAGCAGTACTTC. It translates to CSANDGVSYEQYF.

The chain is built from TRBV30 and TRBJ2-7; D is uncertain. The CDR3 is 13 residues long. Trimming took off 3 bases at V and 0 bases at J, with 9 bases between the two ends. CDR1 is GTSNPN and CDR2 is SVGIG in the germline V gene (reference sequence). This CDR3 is CAWRPQSSYEQYF. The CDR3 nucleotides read TGTGCCTGGAGGCCACAAAGCTCCTACGAGCAGTACTTC.

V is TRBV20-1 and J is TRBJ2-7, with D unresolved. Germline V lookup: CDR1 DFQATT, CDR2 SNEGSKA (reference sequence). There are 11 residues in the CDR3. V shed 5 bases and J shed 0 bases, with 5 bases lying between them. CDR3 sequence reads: CSAPTSYEQYF. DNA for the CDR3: TGCAGTGCTCCTACCTCCTACGAGCAGTACTTC.

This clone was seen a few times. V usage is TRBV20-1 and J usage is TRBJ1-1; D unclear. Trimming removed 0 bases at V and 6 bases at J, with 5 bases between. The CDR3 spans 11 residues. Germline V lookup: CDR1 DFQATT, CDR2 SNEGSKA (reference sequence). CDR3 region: CSARDPPEAFF. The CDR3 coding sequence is TGCAGTGCTAGAGATCCCCCTGAAGCTTTCTTT.

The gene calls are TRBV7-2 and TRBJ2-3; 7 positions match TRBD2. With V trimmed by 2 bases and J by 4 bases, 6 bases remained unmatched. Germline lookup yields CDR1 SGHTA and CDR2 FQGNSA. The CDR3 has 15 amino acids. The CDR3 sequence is CASSLTAGWSDTQYF. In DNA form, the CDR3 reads TGTGCCAGCAGCTTAACAGCGGGATGGTCAGATACGCAGTATTTT.

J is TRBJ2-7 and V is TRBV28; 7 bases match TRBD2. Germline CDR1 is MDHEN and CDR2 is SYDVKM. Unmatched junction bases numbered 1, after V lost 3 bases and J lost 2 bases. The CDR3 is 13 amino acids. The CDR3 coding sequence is TGTGCCAGCAGTTTGAGCGGGACCTACGAGCAGTACTTC. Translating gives CASSLSGTYEQYF.

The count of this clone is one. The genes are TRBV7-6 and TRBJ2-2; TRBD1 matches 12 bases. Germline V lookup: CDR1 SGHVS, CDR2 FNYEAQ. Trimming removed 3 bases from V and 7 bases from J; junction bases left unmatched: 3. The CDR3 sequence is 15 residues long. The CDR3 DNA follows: TGTGCCAGCAGCTTGGGGACAGGGGGCGGCGGGGAGCTGTTTTTT. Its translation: CASSLGTGGGGELFF.

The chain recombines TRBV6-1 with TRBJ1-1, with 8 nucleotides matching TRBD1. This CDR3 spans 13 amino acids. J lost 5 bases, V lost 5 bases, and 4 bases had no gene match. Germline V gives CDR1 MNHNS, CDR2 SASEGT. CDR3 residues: CASSQTGETEAFF. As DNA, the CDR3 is TGTGCCAGCAGTCAGACAGGGGAAACTGAAGCTTTCTTT.

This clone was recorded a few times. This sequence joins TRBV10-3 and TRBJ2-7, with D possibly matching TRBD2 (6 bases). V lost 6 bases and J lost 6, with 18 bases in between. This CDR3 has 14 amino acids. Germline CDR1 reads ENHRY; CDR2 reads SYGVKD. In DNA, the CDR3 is TGTGCCATCAGGACGACTAGTTCCTTCGCCGAGCAGTACTTC. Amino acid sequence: CAIRTTSSFAEQYF.

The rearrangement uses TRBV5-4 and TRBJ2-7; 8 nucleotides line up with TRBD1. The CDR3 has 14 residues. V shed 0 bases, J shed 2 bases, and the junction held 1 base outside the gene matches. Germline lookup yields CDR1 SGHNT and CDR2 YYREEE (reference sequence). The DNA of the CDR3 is TGTGCCAGCAGCTTGGGGGACAGGCCCTACGAGCAGTACTTC. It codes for CASSLGDRPYEQYF.

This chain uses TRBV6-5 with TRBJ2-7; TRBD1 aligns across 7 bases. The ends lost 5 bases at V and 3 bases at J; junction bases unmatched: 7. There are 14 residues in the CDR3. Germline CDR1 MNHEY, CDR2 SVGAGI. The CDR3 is CASSPIRDSYEQYF. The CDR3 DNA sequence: TGTGCCAGCAGTCCTATCCGGGACAGCTACGAGCAGTACTTC.

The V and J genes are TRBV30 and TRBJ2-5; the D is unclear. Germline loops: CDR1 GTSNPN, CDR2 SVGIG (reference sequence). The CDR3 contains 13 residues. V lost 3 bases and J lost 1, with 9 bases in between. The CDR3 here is CAWSPRVQETQYF. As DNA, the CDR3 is TGTGCCTGGAGCCCGAGAGTCCAAGAGACCCAGTACTTC.

CDR3 sequence (DNA): TGTGCCAGCAAGTCCGAGGGGGGGGGCGACATTCAGTACTTC. As protein: CASKSEGGGDIQYF. The rearrangement joins TRBV6-6 to TRBJ2-4; D is possibly TRBD2 (7 bases). The CDR3 loop spans 14 amino acids. V was cut by 7 bases and J by 8 bases, with 18 bases left in between. The germline CDR1 and CDR2 sequences are MNHNY and SVGAGI (reference sequence).

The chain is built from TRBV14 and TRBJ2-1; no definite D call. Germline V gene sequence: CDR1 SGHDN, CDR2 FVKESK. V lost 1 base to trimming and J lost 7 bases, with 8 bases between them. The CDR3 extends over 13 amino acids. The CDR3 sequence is CASSQGRMNEQFF. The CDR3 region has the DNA TGTGCCAGCAGCCAAGGGCGAATGAATGAGCAGTTCTTC.